This T cell receptor beta chain was sequenced in a study of T cell repertoires in cytomegalovirus infection. Study background: Both CMV infection and a matching HLA type were indicated by public TCR beta signatures.

The V gene end was trimmed by 4 bases and the J gene end by 7 bases; junction bases not matched to a gene: 5. CDR3 length: 15 amino acids. MiXCR, applied by TCRdb to the reads, yields one record per CDR3 protein. This table has around 250,000 distinct CDR3 sequences, over 15% appearing once. At least ten counts were recorded for this clonotype. Its antigen is unknown. Study-wide points: CMV-specific HLA-C-restricted TCR beta clonotypes dominated the ex vivo response.

Sequenced input: CD8+ T cells from PBMCs. The chain uses TRBV12-3 or TRBV12-4 and TRBJ2-5; TRBD2 agrees at 14 bases. This receptor was taken from a human donor in good health (CMV status not recorded). Some clones in this sample may be carry-over from other donors' samples. For the CDR3, the DNA is TGTGCCAGCAGTTGGGGACTAGCGGGGGCCGGGACCCAGTACTTC. This translates into CASSWGLAGAGTQYF.